This entry lists 6 T cell receptor beta chains sequenced from one sample in a study of blood T cell repertoires in COVID-19. The protocol was immunoSEQ multiplex PCR, while the TCRdb copy is restricted to in-frame clones and leaves out a portion. The table shows around 140,000 clones, with 60% to 75% occurring only once. Sequenced input: peripheral blood. All receptors come from a woman in her sixties or seventies with acute or convalescent COVID-19.

CDR3 in amino acids: CASKLFRDRGEAFF. As DNA, the CDR3 is TGTGCCAGCAAATTATTTAGGGACAGGGGTGAAGCTTTCTTT. The V and J genes are TRBV6-5 and TRBJ1-1; 10 bases line up with TRBD1. Trimming at V came to 7 bases and at J to 7 bases, leaving 9 bases not matched to a gene. Germline values: CDR1 MNHEY, CDR2 SVGAGI. The CDR3 has 14 amino acids.

This sequence joins TRBV19 and TRBJ1-4; TRBD1 agrees at 8 bases. The junction had 4 bases not matched to a gene; V was cut back by 3 bases and J by 7 bases. Germline V gene sequence: CDR1 LNHDA, CDR2 SQIVND (reference sequence). This CDR3 is 14 amino acids long. The CDR3 spells CASSMDREGEKLFF. CDR3 in DNA: TGTGCCAGTAGTATGGACAGGGAAGGTGAAAAACTGTTTTTT.

The gene calls are TRBV3-1 (or the pseudogene TRBV3-2) and TRBJ2-3; unclear D gene. CDR3 size: 15 residues. The V gene's germline CDR1 is LGHDT and CDR2 YNNKEL (reference sequence). The germline V and J ends were trimmed by 0 bases and 4 bases, with 11 bases remaining between them. The DNA for the CDR3 is TGTGCCAGCAGCCAAGACGCGGCTACCTCAGATACGCAGTATTTT. Translated: CASSQDAATSDTQYF.

The V and J genes are TRBV3-1 (or the pseudogene TRBV3-2) and TRBJ2-5, with TRBD2 identical over 9 bases. The CDR3 spans 15 residues. From germline, CDR1 is LGHDT and CDR2 YNNKEL (reference sequence). After removal of 1 base from V and 4 bases from J, the junction contained 4 bases not matched to a gene. The CDR3 sequence is CASSQVAGGGETQYF. Here the CDR3 DNA reads TGTGCCAGCAGCCAAGTGGCGGGAGGGGGAGAGACCCAGTACTTC.

The chain carries TRBV2 and TRBJ2-7, with no clear D. CDR3 length: 12 amino acids. Germline-derived CDR1 and CDR2 are SNHLY and FYNNEI. Trimming left V 4 bases short and J 7 bases short, with 11 bases between. CDR3 protein: CASSARISEQYF. The CDR3 nucleotides read TGTGCCAGCAGTGCGCGGATTTCTGAGCAGTACTTC. Looking up the rest from reference TRBV2 and TRBJ2-7 gives the full variable domain: EPEVTQTPSHQVTQMGQEVILRCVPISNHLYFYWYRQILGQKVEFLVSFYNNEISEKSEIFDDQFSVERPDGSNFTLKIRSTKLEDSAMYFCASSARISEQYFGPGTRLTVT.

This clone has a single count. The chain combines TRBV18 with TRBJ2-1; TRBD2 aligns across 9 bases. The V segment lost 3 bases and the J segment 2 bases; nucleotides outside the gene matches: 8. This CDR3 spans 17 amino acids. Germline CDR1 is KGHSH and CDR2 is LQKENI. The CDR3 sequence is CASSPALRGGAYNEQFF. The CDR3 bases are TGTGCCAGCTCACCGGCTTTGCGCGGGGGGGCCTACAATGAGCAGTTCTTC.